One and the same sample provided the 12 T cell receptor beta chains below, sequenced in a study of blood T cells in healthy people across ages. A sample-barcoded 5' primer and a J-beta primer mix were used in a second PCR of roughly 6 to 11 cycles. TCRdb redid the calling of the 5' RACE reads with MiXCR, one entry per CDR3 protein. This sample has about 1.4 million distinct CDR3 sequences, with around 59% found just once. Sequencing input: blood. Receptors were obtained from a man between 18 and 29 years old in good health.

This chain links TRBV2 with TRBJ2-7; the match to TRBD2 covers 10 bases. Germline V CDR1 and CDR2: SNHLY, FYNNEI. The CDR3 sequence is 15 residues long. V shed 7 bases, J shed 1 base, and the junction held 7 bases outside the gene matches. CDR3 nucleotides: TGTGCCAGCAACCTCCTAGCGGGGGTTTCCTACGAGCAGTACTTC. Amino acid sequence: CASNLLAGVSYEQYF.

V usage is TRBV29-1 and J usage is TRBJ2-1; 9 nucleotides align to TRBD1. The CDR3 is made up of 14 amino acids. V shed 4 bases, J shed 7 bases, and the junction held 8 bases outside the gene matches. The germline V gene has CDR1 SQVTM and CDR2 ANQGSEA. The DNA of the CDR3 is TGCAGCGTTGCCGGGACAGGGATTAGAAATGAGCAGTTCTTC. Protein product: CSVAGTGIRNEQFF.

The rearrangement uses TRBV4-3 and TRBJ2-3; D is perhaps TRBD1 or TRBD2 (6 bases each). From germline, CDR1 is LGHNA and CDR2 YSLEER. The V end lost 5 bases, the J end lost 6 bases, and 18 bases lay between the germline ends. The CDR3 has 15 amino acids. This CDR3 is CASSEGGRTMDTQYF. DNA of the CDR3: TGCGCCAGCAGCGAAGGGGGGCGGACCATGGATACGCAGTATTTT.

The chain uses TRBV11-2 and TRBJ2-1, with TRBD1 matching over 8 bases. The junction had 10 bases not matched to a gene; V was cut back by 5 bases and J by 4 bases. This CDR3 is 16 amino acids long. Per germline, CDR1 SGHAT and CDR2 FQNNGV. The CDR3 DNA reads TGTGCCAGCAGCCCCCCCCGGGACAGGCTGTACAATGAGCAGTTCTTC. Its protein is CASSPPRDRLYNEQFF.

The V gene is TRBV7-2, the J gene TRBJ2-2; tentatively, D is TRBD2 (6 bases). Germline lookup yields CDR1 SGHTA and CDR2 FQGNSA. V dropped 5 bases and J dropped 2 bases, with 24 bases sitting between them. The CDR3 runs to 19 residues. CDR3 protein: CASSRYWAGSIRNTGELFF. For the CDR3, the DNA is TGTGCCAGCAGCCGCTATTGGGCGGGGTCAATACGAAACACCGGGGAGCTGTTTTTT. The whole variable domain, remainder taken from reference TRBV7-2 and TRBJ2-2, is GAGVSQSPSNKVTEKGKDVELRCDPISGHTALYWYRQSLGQGLEFLIYFQGNSAPDKSGLPSDRFSAERTGGSVSTLTIQRTQQEDSAVYLCASSRYWAGSIRNTGELFFGEGSRLTVL.

The rearrangement joins TRBV4-1 to TRBJ2-1; D tentatively fits TRBD1 or TRBD2 (5 bases each). This CDR3 has 15 amino acids. Germline V CDR1 and CDR2: MGHRA, YSYEKL. V lost 4 bases and J 5 bases, leaving 15 bases between the germline ends. In DNA form, the CDR3 reads TGCGCCAGCAGCCTCTTAACGGGGCTGAACAATGAGCAGTTCTTC. Translated, it gives CASSLLTGLNNEQFF.

This clonotype was seen only once. The rearrangement uses TRBV28 and TRBJ1-2, with TRBD1 as a possible D gene (6 bases). Looked up from germline, CDR1 is MDHEN and CDR2 is SYDVKM. The CDR3 length is 16 residues. Trimming shortened V by 7 bases and J by 2 bases, and 20 bases separated the two germline ends. CDR3 nucleotides: TGTGCCAGCACCTTAACTCCGGGACAAAAGAACTATGGCTACACCTTC. Amino acid sequence: CASTLTPGQKNYGYTF.

The rearrangement links TRBV7-8 to TRBJ2-7; 7 positions agree with TRBD2. The CDR3 sequence is 11 residues long. Germline V gives CDR1 SGHVS, CDR2 FQNEAQ. The trim removed 2 bases at V and 10 bases at J, leaving 2 bases unmatched. CDR3 protein: CASSLREAQYF. The CDR3 nucleotides read TGTGCCAGCAGCTTACGGGAGGCCCAGTACTTC.

The chain recombines TRBV12-3 or TRBV12-4 with TRBJ2-3; D remains unclear. This CDR3 is 14 amino acids long. The V end was cut by 6 bases, the J end by 1 base, with 11 bases between. The CDR3 nucleotides read TGTGCCAGCAGAGGAGCAGGCCGCACAGATACGCAGTATTTT. Translation gives CASRGAGRTDTQYF.

The chain has TRBV2 and TRBJ2-3; 8 nucleotides line up with TRBD1. CDR1 is SNHLY and CDR2 is FYNNEI in the germline V gene. The CDR3 extends over 15 amino acids. The junction had 11 bases not matched to a gene; V was cut back by 6 bases and J by 6 bases. The CDR3 DNA reads TGTGCCAGCAGCCAGGGGGCCGCTCGACCGGATACGCAGTATTTT. It yields the protein CASSQGAARPDTQYF.

The chain joins TRBV21-1 to TRBJ2-7; the table's D gene call, TRBD2, was not cross checked with the DNA. TRBV21-1 corresponds to a pseudogene. The CDR3 has 10 amino acids. In DNA form, the CDR3 reads TGTGCCACCGCCAGTCACGAGCAGTACTTC. Protein: CATASHEQYF.

This clonotype was found a few times. This chain uses TRBV28 with TRBJ2-3, with D possibly being TRBD2 (6 bases). The CDR3 contains 17 residues. Germline values: CDR1 MDHEN, CDR2 SYDVKM. V lost 5 bases, J lost 0 bases, and 18 bases lay in between. The CDR3 DNA follows: TGTGCCAGCAGTCGAATTACGACCGGGACTAGCACAGATACGCAGTATTTT. Encoded protein: CASSRITTGTSTDTQYF.